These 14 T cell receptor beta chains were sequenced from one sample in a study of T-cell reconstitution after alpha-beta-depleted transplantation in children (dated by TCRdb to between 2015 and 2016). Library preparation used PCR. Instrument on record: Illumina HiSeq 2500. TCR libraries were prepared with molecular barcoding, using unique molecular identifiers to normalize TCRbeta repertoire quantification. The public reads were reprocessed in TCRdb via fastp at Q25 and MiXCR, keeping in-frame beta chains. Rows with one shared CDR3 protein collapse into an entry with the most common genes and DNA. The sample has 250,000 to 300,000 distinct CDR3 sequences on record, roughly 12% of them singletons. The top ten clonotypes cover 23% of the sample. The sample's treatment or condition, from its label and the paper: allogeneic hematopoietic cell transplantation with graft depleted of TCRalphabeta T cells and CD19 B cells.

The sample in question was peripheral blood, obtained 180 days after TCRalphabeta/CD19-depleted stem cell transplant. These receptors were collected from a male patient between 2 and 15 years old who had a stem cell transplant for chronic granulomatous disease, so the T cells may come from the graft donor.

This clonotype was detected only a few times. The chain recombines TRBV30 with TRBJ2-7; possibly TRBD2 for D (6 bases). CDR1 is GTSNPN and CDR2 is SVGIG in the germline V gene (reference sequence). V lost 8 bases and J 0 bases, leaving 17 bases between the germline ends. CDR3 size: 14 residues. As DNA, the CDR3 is TGTGCCATACTTTCGGGACTGACCTCCTACGAGCAGTACTTC. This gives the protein CAILSGLTSYEQYF. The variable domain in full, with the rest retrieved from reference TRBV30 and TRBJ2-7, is SQTIHQWPATLVQPVGSPLSLECTVEGTSNPNLYWYRQAAGRGLQLLFYSVGIGQISSEVPQNLSASRPQDRQFILSSKKLLLSDSGFYLCAILSGLTSYEQYFGPGTRLTVT.

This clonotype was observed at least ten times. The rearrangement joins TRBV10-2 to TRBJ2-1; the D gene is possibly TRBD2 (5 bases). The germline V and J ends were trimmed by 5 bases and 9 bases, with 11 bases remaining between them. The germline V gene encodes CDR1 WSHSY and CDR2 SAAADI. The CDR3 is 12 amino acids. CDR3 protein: CASSTSFSEQFF. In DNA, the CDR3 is TGCGCCAGCAGTACTAGTTTTAGTGAGCAGTTCTTC.

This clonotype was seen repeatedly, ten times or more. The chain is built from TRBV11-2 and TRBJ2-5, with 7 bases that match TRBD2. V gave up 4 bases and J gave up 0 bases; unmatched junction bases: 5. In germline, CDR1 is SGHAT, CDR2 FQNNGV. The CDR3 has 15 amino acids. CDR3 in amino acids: CASSSGGGNQETQYF. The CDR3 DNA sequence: TGTGCCAGCAGCTCGGGAGGAGGAAACCAAGAGACCCAGTACTTC.

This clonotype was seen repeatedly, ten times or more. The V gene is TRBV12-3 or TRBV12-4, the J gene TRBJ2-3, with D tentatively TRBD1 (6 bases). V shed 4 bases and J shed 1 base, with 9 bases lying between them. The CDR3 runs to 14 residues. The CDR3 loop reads CASSWTAGTDTQYF. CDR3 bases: TGTGCCAGCAGTTGGACAGCCGGCACAGATACGCAGTATTTT.

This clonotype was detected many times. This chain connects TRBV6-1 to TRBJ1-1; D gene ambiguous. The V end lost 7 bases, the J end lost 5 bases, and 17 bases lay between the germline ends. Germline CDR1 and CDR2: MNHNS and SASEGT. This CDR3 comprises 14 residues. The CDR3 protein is CASTTGRAETEAFF. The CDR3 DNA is TGTGCCAGCACCACGGGAAGGGCGGAAACTGAAGCTTTCTTT.

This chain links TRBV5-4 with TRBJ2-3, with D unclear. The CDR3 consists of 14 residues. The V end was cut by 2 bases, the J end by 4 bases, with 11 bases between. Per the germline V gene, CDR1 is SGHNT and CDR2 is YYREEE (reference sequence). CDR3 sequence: CASSLWALPDTQYF. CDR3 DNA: TGTGCCAGCAGCTTATGGGCACTGCCAGATACGCAGTATTTT.

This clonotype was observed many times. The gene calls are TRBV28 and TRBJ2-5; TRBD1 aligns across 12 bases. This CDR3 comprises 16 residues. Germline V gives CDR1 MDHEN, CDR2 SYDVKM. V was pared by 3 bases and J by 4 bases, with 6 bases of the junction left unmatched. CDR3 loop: CASSFSGTGGRETQYF. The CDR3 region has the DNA TGTGCCAGCAGTTTCTCCGGGACAGGGGGCCGAGAGACCCAGTACTTC.

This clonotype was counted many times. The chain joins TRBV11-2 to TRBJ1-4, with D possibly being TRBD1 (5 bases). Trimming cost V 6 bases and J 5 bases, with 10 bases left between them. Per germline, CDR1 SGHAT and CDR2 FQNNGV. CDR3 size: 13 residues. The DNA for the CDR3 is TGTGCCAGCAGTTACAGGCAAAATGAAAAACTGTTTTTT. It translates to CASSYRQNEKLFF.

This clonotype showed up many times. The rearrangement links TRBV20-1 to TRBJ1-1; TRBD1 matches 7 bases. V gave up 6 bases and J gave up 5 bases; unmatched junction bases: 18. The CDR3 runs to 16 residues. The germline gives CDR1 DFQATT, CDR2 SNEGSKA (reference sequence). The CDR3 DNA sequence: TGCAGTGCACCCGGGGAGGGGGCCCTCTGGGGTACTGAAGCTTTCTTT. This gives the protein CSAPGEGALWGTEAFF.

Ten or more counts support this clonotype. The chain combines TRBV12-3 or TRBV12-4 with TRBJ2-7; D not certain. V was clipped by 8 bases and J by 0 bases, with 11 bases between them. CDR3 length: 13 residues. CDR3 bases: TGTGCCAGCCTTGGGAAGGGCTCCTACGAGCAGTACTTC. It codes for CASLGKGSYEQYF.

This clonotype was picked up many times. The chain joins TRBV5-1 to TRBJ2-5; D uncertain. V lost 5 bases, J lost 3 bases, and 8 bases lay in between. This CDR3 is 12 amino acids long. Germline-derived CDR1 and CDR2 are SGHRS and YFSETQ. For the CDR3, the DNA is TGCGCCAGCAGTAGGTTAGAAGAGACCCAGTACTTC. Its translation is CASSRLEETQYF. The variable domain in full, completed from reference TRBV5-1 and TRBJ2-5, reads KAGVTQTPRYLIKTRGQQVTLSCSPISGHRSVSWYQQTPGQGLQFLFEYFSETQRNKGNFPGRFSGRQFSNSRSEMNVSTLELGDSALYLCASSRLEETQYFGPGTRLLVL.

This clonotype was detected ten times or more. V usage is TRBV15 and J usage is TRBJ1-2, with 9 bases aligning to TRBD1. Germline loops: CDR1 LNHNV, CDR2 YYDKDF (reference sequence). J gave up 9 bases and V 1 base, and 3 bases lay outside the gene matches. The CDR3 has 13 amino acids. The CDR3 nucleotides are TGTGCCACCAGCAGAGGACAGGGGGTGAGCTACACCTTC. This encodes CATSRGQGVSYTF.

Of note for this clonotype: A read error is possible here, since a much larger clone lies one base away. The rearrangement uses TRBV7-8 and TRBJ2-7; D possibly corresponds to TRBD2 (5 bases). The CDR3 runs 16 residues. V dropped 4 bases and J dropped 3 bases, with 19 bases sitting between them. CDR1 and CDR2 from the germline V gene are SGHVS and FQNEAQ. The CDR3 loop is CASSSVGFERHYEQYF. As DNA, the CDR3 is TGTGCCAGCAGCTCAGTAGGGTTTGAGCGGCACTACGAGCAGTACTTC.

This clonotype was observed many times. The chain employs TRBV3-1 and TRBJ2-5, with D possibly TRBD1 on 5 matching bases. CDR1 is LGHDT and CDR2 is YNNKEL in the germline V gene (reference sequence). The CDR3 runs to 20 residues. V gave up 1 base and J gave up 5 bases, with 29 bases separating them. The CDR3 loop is CASSQVTAQGIVLTQETQYF. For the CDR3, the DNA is TGTGCCAGCAGCCAAGTCACTGCGCAGGGTATAGTGTTAACCCAGGAGACCCAGTACTTC.